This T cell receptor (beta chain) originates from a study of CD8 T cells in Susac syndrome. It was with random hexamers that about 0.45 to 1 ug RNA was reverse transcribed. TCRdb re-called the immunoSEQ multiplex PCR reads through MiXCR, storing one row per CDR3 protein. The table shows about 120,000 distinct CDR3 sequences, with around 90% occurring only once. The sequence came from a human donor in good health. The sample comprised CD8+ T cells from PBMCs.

CDR3 residues: CASSPGGVQNIQYF. The CDR3, as DNA: TGTGCCAGCAGCCCCGGGGGGGTTCAAAACATTCAGTACTTC. V is TRBV7-2 and J is TRBJ2-4; 8 bases fit TRBD2. Germline CDR1 reads SGHTA; CDR2 reads FQGNSA. J was trimmed by 5 bases and V by 5 bases; bases with no gene match: 5. The CDR3 covers 14 residues.